This T cell receptor beta chain derives from a study of T cells in Graves' hyperthyroidism and ophthalmopathy. Germline CDR1 is SNHLY and CDR2 is FYNNEI. There are 11 residues in the CDR3. V dropped 10 bases and J dropped 5 bases, with 11 bases sitting between them. Stable hyperthyroidism: no ophthalmopathy progression over 18 months of follow-up. Uncontrolled infection, other autoimmune disease, pregnancy or lactation barred patients from enrollment. Each diagnosis drew on symptoms, thyroxine, TRAb, thyroid ultrasound and orbital computed tomography findings. Amplified TCR beta CDR3 regions came from RNA transcripts. Using the HTBI primer set, a first-round RT-PCR was run on the TCR CDR3. TCRdb reanalysed the multiplex PCR reads using MiXCR and keeps one entry per CDR3 protein. The sample gives more than 300,000 distinct CDR3 sequences, roughly an eighth of which show up once; over 8.5% is in the top ten.

The table lists this clonotype with many counts. The clonotype comes from a young woman with Graves' hyperthyroidism. Sequencing was performed on blood. This sequence joins TRBV2 and TRBJ2-5, with D perhaps matching TRBD1 (6 bases). This CDR3 is CAMNRAETQYF. The CDR3 DNA sequence: TGTGCCATGAACAGGGCCGAGACCCAGTACTTC.